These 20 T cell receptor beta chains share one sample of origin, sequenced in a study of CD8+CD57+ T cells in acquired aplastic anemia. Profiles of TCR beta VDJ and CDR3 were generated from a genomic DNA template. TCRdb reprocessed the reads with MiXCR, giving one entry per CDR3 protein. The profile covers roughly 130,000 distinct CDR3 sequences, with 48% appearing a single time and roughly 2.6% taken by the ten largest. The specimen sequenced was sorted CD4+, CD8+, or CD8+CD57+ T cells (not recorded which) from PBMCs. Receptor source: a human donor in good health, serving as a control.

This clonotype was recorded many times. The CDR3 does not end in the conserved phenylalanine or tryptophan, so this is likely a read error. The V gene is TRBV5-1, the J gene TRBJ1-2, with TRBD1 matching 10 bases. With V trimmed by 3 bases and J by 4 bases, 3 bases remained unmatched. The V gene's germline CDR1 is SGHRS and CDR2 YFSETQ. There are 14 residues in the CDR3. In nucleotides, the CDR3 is TGCGCCAGCAGCTCGGGACAGGGGCCCTATGGCTACACCCTC. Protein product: CASSSGQGPYGYTL.

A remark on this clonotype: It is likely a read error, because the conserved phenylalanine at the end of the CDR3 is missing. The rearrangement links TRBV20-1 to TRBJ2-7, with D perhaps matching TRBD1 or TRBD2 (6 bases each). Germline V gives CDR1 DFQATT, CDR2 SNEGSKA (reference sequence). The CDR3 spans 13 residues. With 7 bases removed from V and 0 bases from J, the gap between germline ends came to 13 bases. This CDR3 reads CSVRGRPSYEQYL. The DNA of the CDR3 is TGCAGTGTTAGGGGGAGGCCCTCCTACGAGCAGTACCTC.

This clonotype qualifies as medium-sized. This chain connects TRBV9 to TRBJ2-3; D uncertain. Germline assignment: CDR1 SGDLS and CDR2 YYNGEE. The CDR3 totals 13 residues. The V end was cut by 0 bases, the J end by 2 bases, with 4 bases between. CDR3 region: CASSVGNTDTQYF. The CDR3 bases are TGTGCCAGCAGCGTAGGCAACACAGATACGCAGTATTTT.

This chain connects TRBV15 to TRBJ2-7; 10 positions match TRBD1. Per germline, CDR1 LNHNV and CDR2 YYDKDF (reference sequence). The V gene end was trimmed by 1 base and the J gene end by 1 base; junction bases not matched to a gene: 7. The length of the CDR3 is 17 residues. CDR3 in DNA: TGTGCCACCAGCAGAGTATTGGGGACAGGGGCGTCCTACGAGCAGTACTTC. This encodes CATSRVLGTGASYEQYF.

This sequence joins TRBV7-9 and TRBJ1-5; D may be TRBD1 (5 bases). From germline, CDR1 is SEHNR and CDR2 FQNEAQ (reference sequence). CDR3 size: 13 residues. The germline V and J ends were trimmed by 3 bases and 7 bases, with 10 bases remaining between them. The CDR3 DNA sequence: TGTGCCAGCAGCTTGGAAGGGGACCAGCCCCAGCATTTT. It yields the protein CASSLEGDQPQHF.

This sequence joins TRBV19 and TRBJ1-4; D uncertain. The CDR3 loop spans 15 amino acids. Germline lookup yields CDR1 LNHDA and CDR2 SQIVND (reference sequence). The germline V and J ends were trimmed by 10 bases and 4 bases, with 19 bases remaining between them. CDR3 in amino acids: CATRSPFRGNEKLFF. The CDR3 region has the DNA TGTGCCACCCGATCCCCTTTTCGGGGTAATGAAAAACTGTTTTTT. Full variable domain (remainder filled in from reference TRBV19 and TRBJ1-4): DGGITQSPKYLFRKEGQNVTLSCEQNLNHDAMYWYRQDPGQGLRLIYYSQIVNDFQKGDIAEGYSVSREKKESFPLTVTSAQKNPTAFYLCATRSPFRGNEKLFFGSGTQLSVL.

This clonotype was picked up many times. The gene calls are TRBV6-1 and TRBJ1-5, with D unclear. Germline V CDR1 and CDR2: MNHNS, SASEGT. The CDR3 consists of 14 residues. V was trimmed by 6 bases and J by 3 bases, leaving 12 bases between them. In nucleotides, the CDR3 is TGTGCCAGCAGGCGCGACGGAACCAATCAGCCCCAGCATTTT. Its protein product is CASRRDGTNQPQHF.

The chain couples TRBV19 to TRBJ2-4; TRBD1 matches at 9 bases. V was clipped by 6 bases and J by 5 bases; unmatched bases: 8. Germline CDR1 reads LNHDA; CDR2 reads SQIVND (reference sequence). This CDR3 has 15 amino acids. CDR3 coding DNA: TGTGCCAGTAGCCCTAACAGGGGGCTCCAAAACATTCAGTACTTC. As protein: CASSPNRGLQNIQYF.

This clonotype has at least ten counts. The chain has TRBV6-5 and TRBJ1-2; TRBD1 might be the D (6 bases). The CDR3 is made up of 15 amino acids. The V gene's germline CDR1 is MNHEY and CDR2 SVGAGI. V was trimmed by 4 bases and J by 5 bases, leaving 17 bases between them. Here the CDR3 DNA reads TGTGCCAGCAGTTCTGCTACAGGGCTAATTTATGGCTACACCTTC. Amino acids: CASSSATGLIYGYTF.

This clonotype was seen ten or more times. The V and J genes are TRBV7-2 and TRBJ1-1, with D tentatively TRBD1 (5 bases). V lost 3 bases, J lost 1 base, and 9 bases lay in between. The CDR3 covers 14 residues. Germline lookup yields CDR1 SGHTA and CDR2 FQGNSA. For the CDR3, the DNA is TGTGCCAGCAGCTTTCATGGGGGGAACACTGAAGCTTTCTTT. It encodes CASSFHGGNTEAFF. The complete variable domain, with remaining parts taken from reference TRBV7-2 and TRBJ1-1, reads GAGVSQSPSNKVTEKGKDVELRCDPISGHTALYWYRQSLGQGLEFLIYFQGNSAPDKSGLPSDRFSAERTGGSVSTLTIQRTQQEDSAVYLCASSFHGGNTEAFFGQGTRLTVV.

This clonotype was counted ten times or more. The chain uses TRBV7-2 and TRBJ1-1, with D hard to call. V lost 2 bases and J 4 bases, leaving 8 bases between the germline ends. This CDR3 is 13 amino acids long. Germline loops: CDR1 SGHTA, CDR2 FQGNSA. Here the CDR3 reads CASSLRSPTEAFF. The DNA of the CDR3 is TGTGCCAGCAGCTTAAGGTCCCCCACTGAAGCTTTCTTT.

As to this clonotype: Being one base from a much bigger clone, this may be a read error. CDR3 bases: TGTGCCAGCAGTTACCTGGGTGTCGAGGAGCTGTTTTTT. Protein: CASSYLGVEELFF. The chain recombines TRBV6-2 or TRBV6-3 with TRBJ2-2; no firm D call. Germline V lookup: CDR1 MNHEY, CDR2 SVGEGT. This CDR3 comprises 13 residues. V lost 2 bases, J lost 10 bases, and 11 bases lay in between.

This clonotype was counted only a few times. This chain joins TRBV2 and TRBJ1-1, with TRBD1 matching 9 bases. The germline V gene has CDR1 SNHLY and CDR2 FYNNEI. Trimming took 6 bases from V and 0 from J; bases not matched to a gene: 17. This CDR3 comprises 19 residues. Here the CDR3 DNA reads TGTGCCAGCAGAACCGGGACAGGGCGTCGCTGGGAAGTGAACACTGAAGCTTTCTTT. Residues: CASRTGTGRRWEVNTEAFF.

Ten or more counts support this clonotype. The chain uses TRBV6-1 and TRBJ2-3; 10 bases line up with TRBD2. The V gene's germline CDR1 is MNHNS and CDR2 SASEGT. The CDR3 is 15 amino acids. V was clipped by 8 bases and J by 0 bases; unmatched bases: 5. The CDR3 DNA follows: TGTGCCAGCGGGGAGCGGGGGGGAAGCACAGATACGCAGTATTTT. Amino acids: CASGERGGSTDTQYF.

CDR3 residues: CASSEPGYNTEAFF. The DNA for the CDR3 is TGTGCCAGCAGTGAACCAGGGTATAACACTGAAGCTTTCTTT. The chain employs TRBV2 and TRBJ1-1; perhaps TRBD1 as D (5 bases). CDR3 length: 14 residues. Germline values: CDR1 SNHLY, CDR2 FYNNEI. With 2 bases removed from V and 2 bases from J, the gap between germline ends came to 9 bases.

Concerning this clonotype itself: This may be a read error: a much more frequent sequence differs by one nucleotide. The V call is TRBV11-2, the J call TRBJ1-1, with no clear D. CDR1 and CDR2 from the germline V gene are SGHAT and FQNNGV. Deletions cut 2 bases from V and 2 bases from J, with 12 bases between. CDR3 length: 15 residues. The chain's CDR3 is CASSLRGVGNTEAFF. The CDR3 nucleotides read TGTGCCAGCAGCTTACGAGGCGTGGGAAACACTGAAGCTTTCTTT.

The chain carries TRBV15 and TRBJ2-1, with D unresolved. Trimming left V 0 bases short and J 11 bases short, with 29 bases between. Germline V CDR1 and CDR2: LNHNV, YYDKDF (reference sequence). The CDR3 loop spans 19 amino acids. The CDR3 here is CATSRDSLRTSPYTMKQFF. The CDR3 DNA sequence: TGTGCCACCAGCAGAGATTCACTGCGCACGAGCCCATATACAATGAAGCAGTTCTTC.

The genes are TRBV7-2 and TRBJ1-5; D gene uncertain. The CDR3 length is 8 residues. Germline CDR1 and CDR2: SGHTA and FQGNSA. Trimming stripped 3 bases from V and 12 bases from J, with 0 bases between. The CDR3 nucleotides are TGTGCCAGCAGCTTCCAGCATTTT. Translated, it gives CASSFQHF.

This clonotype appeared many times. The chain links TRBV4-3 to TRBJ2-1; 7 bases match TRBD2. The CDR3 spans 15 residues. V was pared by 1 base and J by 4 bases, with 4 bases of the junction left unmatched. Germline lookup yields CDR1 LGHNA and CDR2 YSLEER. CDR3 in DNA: TGCGCCAGCAGCCAAGTGCTAGCGGCTTACAATGAGCAGTTCTTC. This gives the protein CASSQVLAAYNEQFF.

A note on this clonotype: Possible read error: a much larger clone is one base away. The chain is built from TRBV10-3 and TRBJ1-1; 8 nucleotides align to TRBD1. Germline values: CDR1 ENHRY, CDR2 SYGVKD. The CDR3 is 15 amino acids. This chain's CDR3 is CANSSVQGANTEAFF. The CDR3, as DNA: TGTGCCAACAGTTCCGTGCAGGGGGCGAACACTGAAGCTTTCTTT.